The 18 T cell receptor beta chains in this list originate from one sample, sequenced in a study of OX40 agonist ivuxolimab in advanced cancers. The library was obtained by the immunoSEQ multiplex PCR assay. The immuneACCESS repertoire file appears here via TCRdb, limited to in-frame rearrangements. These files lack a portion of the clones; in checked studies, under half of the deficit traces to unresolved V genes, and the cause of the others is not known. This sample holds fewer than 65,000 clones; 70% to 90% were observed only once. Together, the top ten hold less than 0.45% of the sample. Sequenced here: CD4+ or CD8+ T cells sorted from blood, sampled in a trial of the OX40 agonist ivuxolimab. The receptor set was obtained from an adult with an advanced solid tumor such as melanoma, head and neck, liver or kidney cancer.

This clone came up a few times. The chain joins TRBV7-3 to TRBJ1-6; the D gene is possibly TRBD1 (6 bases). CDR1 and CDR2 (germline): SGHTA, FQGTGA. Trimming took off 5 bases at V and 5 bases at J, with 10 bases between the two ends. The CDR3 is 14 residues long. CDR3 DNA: TGTGCCAGCAGCGATACAGGGAATAATTCACCCCTCCACTTT. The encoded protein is CASSDTGNNSPLHF.

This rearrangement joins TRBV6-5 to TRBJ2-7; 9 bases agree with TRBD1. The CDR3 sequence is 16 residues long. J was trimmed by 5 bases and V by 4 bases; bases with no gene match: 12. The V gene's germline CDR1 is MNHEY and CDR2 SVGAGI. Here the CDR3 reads CASSSSPGTGIHEQYF. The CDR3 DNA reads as TGTGCCAGCAGTTCCTCACCCGGGACAGGGATCCACGAGCAGTACTTC.

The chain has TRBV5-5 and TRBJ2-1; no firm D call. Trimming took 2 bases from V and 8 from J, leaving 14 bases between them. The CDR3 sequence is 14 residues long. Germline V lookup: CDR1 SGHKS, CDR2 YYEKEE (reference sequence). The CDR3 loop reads CASSFRRPQDEQFF. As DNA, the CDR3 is TGTGCCAGCAGCTTCCGACGACCCCAGGATGAGCAGTTCTTC.

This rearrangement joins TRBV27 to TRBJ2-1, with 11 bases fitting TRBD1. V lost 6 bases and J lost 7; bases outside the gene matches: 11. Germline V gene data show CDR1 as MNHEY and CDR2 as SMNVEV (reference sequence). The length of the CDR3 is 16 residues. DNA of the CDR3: TGTGCCAGCAGCCGGCCCGGGACAGGGGGGCGTAATGAGCAGTTCTTC. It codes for CASSRPGTGGRNEQFF.

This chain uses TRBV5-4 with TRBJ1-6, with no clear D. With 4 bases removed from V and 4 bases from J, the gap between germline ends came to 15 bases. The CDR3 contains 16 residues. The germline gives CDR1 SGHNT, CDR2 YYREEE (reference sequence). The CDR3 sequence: CASSPRVLGYNSPLHF. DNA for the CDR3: TGTGCCAGCAGCCCGAGGGTTTTAGGATATAATTCACCCCTCCACTTT.

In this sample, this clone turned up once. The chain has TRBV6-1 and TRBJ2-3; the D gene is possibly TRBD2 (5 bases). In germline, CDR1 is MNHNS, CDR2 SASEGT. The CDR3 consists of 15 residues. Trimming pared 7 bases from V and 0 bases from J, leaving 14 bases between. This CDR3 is CASTRGRGSTDTQYF. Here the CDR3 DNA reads TGTGCCAGCACGCGCGGCCGGGGTAGCACAGATACGCAGTATTTT.

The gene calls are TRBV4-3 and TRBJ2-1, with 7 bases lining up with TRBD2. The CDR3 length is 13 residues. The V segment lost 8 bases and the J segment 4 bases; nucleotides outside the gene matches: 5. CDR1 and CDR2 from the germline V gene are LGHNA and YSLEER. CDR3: CASRGEGYNEQFF. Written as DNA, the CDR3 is TGCGCCAGCCGCGGGGAGGGGTACAATGAGCAGTTCTTC.

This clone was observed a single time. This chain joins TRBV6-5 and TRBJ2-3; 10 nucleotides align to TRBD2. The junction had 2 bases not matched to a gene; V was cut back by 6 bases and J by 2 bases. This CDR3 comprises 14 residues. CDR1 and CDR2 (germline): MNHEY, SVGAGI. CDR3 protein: CASRTSGVTDTQYF. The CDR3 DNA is TGTGCCAGCAGAACTAGCGGGGTCACAGATACGCAGTATTTT.

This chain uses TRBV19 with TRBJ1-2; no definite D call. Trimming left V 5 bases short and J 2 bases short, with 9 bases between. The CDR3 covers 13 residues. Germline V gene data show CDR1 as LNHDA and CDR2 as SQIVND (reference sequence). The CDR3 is CASSVRENYGYTF. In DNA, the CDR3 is TGTGCCAGTAGTGTGAGGGAAAACTATGGCTACACCTTC.

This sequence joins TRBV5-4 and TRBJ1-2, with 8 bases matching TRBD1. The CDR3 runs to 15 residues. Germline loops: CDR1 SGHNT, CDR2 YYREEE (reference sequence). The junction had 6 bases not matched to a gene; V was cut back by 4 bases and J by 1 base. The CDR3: CASSAQGAFNYGYTF. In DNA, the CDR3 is TGTGCCAGCAGCGCGCAGGGGGCGTTTAACTATGGCTACACCTTC.

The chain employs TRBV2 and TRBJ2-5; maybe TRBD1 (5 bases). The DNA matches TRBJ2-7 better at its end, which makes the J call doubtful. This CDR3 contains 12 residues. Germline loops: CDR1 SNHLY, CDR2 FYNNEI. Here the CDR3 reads CASTRDSYEQYF. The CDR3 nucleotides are TGTGCCTCCACCAGGGACTCCTACGAGCAGTACTTC.

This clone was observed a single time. The DNA of the CDR3 is TGTGCCAGCAGTCCAAGAGGGGGGGCGTATGGCTACACCTTC. It translates to CASSPRGGAYGYTF. The chain couples TRBV27 to TRBJ1-2, with a possible D match to TRBD1 (6 bases). The CDR3 loop spans 14 amino acids. The germline V gene encodes CDR1 MNHEY and CDR2 SMNVEV (reference sequence). V was shortened by 5 bases and J by 5 bases, with 15 bases between the two germline ends.

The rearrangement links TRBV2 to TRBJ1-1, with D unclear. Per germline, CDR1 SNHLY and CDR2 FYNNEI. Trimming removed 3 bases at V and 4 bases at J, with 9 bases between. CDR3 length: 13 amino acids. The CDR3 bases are TGTGCCAGCAGTGATGGCGATTCCACTGAAGCTTTCTTT. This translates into CASSDGDSTEAFF.

DNA of the CDR3: TGTGCCAGCAGTGAAGGGACAGTTAACTATGGCTACACCTTC. This codes for CASSEGTVNYGYTF. This chain joins TRBV2 and TRBJ1-2; D is possibly TRBD1 (6 bases). V lost 1 base and J lost 1, with 7 bases in between. Looked up from germline, CDR1 is SNHLY and CDR2 is FYNNEI. There are 14 residues in the CDR3.

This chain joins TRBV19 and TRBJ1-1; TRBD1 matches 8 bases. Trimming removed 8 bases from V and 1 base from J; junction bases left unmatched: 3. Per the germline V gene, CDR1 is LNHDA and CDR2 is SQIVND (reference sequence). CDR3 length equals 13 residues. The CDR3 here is CASWTGRNTEAFF. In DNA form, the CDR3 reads TGTGCCAGTTGGACAGGGAGGAACACTGAAGCTTTCTTT.

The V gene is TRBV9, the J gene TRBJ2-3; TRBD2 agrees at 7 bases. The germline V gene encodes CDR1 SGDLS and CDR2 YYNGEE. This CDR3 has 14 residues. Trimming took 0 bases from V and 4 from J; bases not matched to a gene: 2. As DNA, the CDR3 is TGTGCCAGCAGCGTAGTGGCGGGGGCAGATACGCAGTATTTT. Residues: CASSVVAGADTQYF.

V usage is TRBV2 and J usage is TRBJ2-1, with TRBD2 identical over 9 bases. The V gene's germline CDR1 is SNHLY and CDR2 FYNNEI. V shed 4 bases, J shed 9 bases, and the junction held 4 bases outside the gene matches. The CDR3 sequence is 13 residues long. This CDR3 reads CASSGTSVGEQFF. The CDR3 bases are TGTGCCAGCAGTGGGACTAGCGTGGGTGAGCAGTTCTTC.

In DNA, the CDR3 is TGTGCCAGCAGCTTAGGCGGATGGGGGCTGAACACTGAAGCTTTCTTT. Translated: CASSLGGWGLNTEAFF. The rearrangement links TRBV7-9 to TRBJ1-1; D might be TRBD1 (6 bases). CDR1 is SEHNR and CDR2 is FQNEAQ in the germline V gene (reference sequence). V was clipped by 1 base and J by 0 bases, with 12 bases between them. The CDR3 contains 16 residues.